This TCR beta chain was recorded in a study of HIV-infected children after antiretroviral therapy interruption. The TCR library was built from RNA with a 3' RACE protocol and unique molecular identifiers. Using its own MiXCR run on the 3' RACE reads, TCRdb lists one record per CDR3 protein. There are over 7,000 distinct CDR3 sequences in the sample; around a sixth occur only once, and approximately 15% lies in the top ten. The sample's treatment: PENTA 11 planned treatment interruption arm or continuous ART arm. This clonotype appeared many times. Germline CDR1 is ENHRY and CDR2 is SYGVKD. J gave up 6 bases and V 6 bases, and 7 bases lay outside the gene matches. The CDR3 has 15 residues.

Sample: CD45RO+ CD8+ T cells from PBMCs, pooled from several time points, taken from a donor given antiretroviral therapy, either interrupted or continuous. Subset defined: memory CD8+ CD45RO+ CD45RA- T cells. The sequence came from a pool of human donors with HIV. The chain has TRBV10-3 and TRBJ2-3, with 12 bases matching TRBD2. CDR3 residues: CAISLLAGGPDTQYF. In DNA form, the CDR3 reads TGTGCCATCAGCTTGCTAGCGGGGGGGCCGGATACGCAGTATTTT.